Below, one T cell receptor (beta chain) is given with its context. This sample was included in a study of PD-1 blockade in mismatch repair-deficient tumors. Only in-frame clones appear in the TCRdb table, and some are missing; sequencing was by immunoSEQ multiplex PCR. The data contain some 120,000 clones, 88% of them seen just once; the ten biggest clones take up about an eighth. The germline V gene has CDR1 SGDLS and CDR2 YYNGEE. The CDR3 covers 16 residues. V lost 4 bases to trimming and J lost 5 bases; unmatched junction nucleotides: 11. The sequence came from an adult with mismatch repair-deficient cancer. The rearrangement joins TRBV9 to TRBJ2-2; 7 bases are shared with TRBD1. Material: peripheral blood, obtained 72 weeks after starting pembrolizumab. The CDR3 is CASSPQTGMRTGELFF. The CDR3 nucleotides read TGTGCCAGCAGCCCTCAGACAGGGATGCGGACCGGGGAGCTGTTTTTT.